This T cell receptor beta chain was captured by sequencing in a study of T cells in Graves' hyperthyroidism and ophthalmopathy (dated by TCRdb to between 2018 and 2021). Concerning the study at large: Peripheral blood was sampled at the time of initial diagnosis, prior to any treatment. Following sampling, methimazole starting at 30 mg daily was given to hyperthyroidism patients, and high-dose intravenous methylprednisolone was given to ophthalmopathy patients. Prospective prediction of ophthalmopathy was tested in an independent validation cohort of fewer than 20 hyperthyroidism patients and 17 patients who later progressed to ophthalmopathy. In roughly six Graves' hyperthyroidism patients, the study also compared T-cell repertoires from thyroid tissue with T-cell repertoires from blood. According to the paper, TCR Vbeta CDR3 sequencing was carried out on 120 to 150 peripheral blood samples, which came from more than 40 ophthalmopathy, under 80 hyperthyroidism and approximately 17 progressor patients. To identify distinguishing TCR V-J signatures, a discovery cohort of around 100 patients was used, comprising roughly 45 with Graves' ophthalmopathy and roughly 60 with stable Graves' hyperthyroidism. For training and testing, the 100 or so patients in the discovery cohort were randomly divided in a 7:3 ratio. Results and caveats for the whole study, not just this receptor: In validation, the model predicted progression to ophthalmopathy a median of roughly 6.2 months before onset, with approximately 71% sensitivity and just under 75% specificity. Blood samples also contained most of the expanded thyroid clonotypes (frequency above 0.001), which suggests that blood repertoires may reflect thyroid immune responses. Sample size was not statistically predetermined, and investigators were not blinded to group allocation. In cross-validation, a model built on a 13 V-J signature told ophthalmopathy apart from stable hyperthyroidism with about 90% sensitivity and roughly 82% specificity, and in testing the same model reached 80%/75%.

Graves' hyperthyroidism was defined as stable when no progression to ophthalmopathy occurred over 18 months of follow-up. Hyperthyroidism patients were newly diagnosed, had a disease duration of under 2 months, and were aged 18 to 65 years. The study excluded patients with uncontrolled infections, other autoimmune diseases, pregnancy or lactation. Diagnoses were based on clinical symptoms, serum thyroxine and TRAb, thyroid ultrasound and orbital computed tomography. PBMCs were separated from over 9 ml of fresh peripheral blood using Ficoll-Paque density gradient centrifugation. Trizol reagent was used to extract total RNA, and RNA quality was then checked on an Agilent 2100 Bioanalyzer. The trim is 1 base for V and 4 bases for J, with a gap of 11 bases between the germline ends. The germline V gene (reference sequence) supplies CDR1 SGHKS and CDR2 YYEKEE. The CDR3 goes from the cysteine to the phenylalanine over 14 residues. The sequence is cut down to CDR3 DNA, 42 bases in frame from base 1.

The TCR beta CDR3 regions were amplified from the RNA transcripts. The TCR CDR3 was subjected to a first round of RT-PCR using the HTBI primer set and the Qiagen OneStep RT-PCR kit. Libraries were constructed in a second round of multiplex PCR, after which size selection and purification were performed. Paired-end sequencing of the libraries was performed with 100 bp reads on an Illumina HiSeq2000. On the authors' methods: SOAPnuke was used to process the raw data, throwing out any read that contained adapters or uncalled bases, had a mean Phred below 15, or lacked an exact constant-primer or identifier match. High-quality paired reads were merged with COPE v1.2.5, and unique nucleotide sequences were defined as clonotypes. MiTCR v1.1 was used to align clonotypes to the IMGT TRBV, TRBD and TRBJ reference segments. Only V-J combinations with frequency above 0.0001, covering about 99% of repertoires, were analysed. The TCS score was defined as F50 (clonal expansion) divided by E x V (chaos), with BLOSUM62-based TCRdist calculated between CDR3 peptides within each V-J. Welch's t-statistics and random forest reduced several hundred V-J features to fewer than 15, which were used in a naive Bayes classifier (R e1071). TCRdb itself trimmed the public reads at Q25 with fastp, ran MiXCR and retained productive beta chains. Rows with a matching CDR3 protein are joined into one entry that keeps the most common DNA and genes. The V and J calls follow TCRdb's processing rather than the paper's. The sample includes under 700,000 distinct CDR3 sequences, with approximately 15% observed a single time. The ten largest clones take up around a sixth of the sample.

In its sample, this clonotype was seen many times. The target of this receptor is not known. No much larger clone is present one base from it, and per-base qualities are unavailable. The specimen was blood. The TCR was taken from a woman between 18 and 29 years old with Graves' hyperthyroidism. The V and J segments used are TRBV5-5 and TRBJ1-1, with TRBD1 tentatively as D gene (6 bases match). The nucleotides read TGTGCCAGCAGCTTGCAACAGGGAATCACTGAAGCTTTCTTT. This codes for CASSLQQGITEAFF.